These T cell receptor beta chains were read from a single sample in a study of human T cells and chemical hapten exposure. TCRdb ran MiXCR on the RACE reads and lists one entry per CDR3 protein. The sample includes just over 80,000 distinct CDR3 sequences, roughly a tenth of them seen just once. Material: whole blood, obtained in connection with sensitization to the hapten diphenylcyclopropenone (DPC). These receptors originate from a woman aged 45-65 years with alopecia areata. Some clones in this sample may be carry-over from other donors' samples. The CDR3 runs from the conserved cysteine through the conserved F or W. The order of the fields is clone size, D gene, V gene, J gene, CDR3 protein, CDR3 DNA. The D gene is left open where the match is weak. Where a row states a size, it is once, few, many or the class of an expanded clone; other rows omit it.

size: .; D: .; V: TRBV28; J: TRBJ2-1; CDR3: CASSSPGRSHTYNEQFF; DNA: TGTGCCAGCAGTTCCCCGGGTAGATCTCATACCTACAATGAGCAGTTCTTC
size: many; D: .; V: TRBV6-4; J: TRBJ2-2; CDR3: CASSAQYTGELFF; DNA: TGTGCCAGCAGTGCCCAATACACCGGGGAGCTGTTTTTT
size: many; D: .; V: TRBV2; J: TRBJ1-5; CDR3: CASSQHRNSNQPQHF; DNA: TGTGCCAGCAGCCAGCACAGAAATAGCAATCAGCCCCAGCATTTT
size: .; D: .; V: TRBV7-6; J: TRBJ1-6; CDR3: CASSLYGLGNSPLHF; DNA: TGTGCCAGCAGCTTATACGGTCTTGGGAATTCACCCCTCCACTTT
size: .; D: .; V: TRBV6-6; J: TRBJ1-5; CDR3: CASSYSEVNQPQHF; DNA: TGTGCCAGCAGTTACTCGGAGGTTAATCAGCCCCAGCATTTT
size: .; D: TRBD2; V: TRBV27; J: TRBJ2-1; CDR3: CATRRSGDYNEQFF; DNA: TGTGCCACCCGAAGGAGCGGGGATTACAATGAGCAGTTCTTC
size: .; D: .; V: TRBV28; J: TRBJ1-1; CDR3: CASSLRWTEAFF; DNA: TGTGCCAGCAGTTTAAGGTGGACTGAAGCTTTCTTT
size: .; D: .; V: TRBV2; J: TRBJ1-1; CDR3: CASSARASVGTEAFF; DNA: TGTGCCAGCAGTGCTCGCGCCAGTGTGGGGACTGAAGCTTTCTTT
size: few; D: .; V: TRBV11-2; J: TRBJ1-2; CDR3: CASSLGNQGGYTF; DNA: TGTGCCAGCAGCTTGGGAAACCAGGGTGGCTACACCTTC
size: many; D: TRBD1; V: TRBV6-1; J: TRBJ1-3; CDR3: CASSTRGTGKSGNTIYF; DNA: TGTGCCAGCAGCACGAGGGGGACAGGGAAATCTGGAAACACCATATATTTT
size: many; D: .; V: TRBV7-2; J: TRBJ2-7; CDR3: CASSLGYYEQYF; DNA: TGTGCCAGCAGCTTGGGGTACTACGAGCAGTACTTC
size: .; D: .; V: TRBV11-2; J: TRBJ1-6; CDR3: CASSPVLSGVGSPLHF; DNA: TGTGCCAGCAGCCCCGTGCTGTCAGGGGTAGGGTCACCCCTCCACTTT
size: .; D: .; V: TRBV7-2; J: TRBJ2-3; CDR3: CASSLVPVNTDTQYF; DNA: TGTGCCAGCAGCTTAGTCCCCGTCAACACAGATACGCAGTATTTT
size: few; D: TRBD1; V: TRBV6-6; J: TRBJ2-1; CDR3: CASSGRDRVFYNEQFF; DNA: TGTGCCAGCAGTGGCCGGGACAGGGTCTTCTACAATGAGCAGTTCTTC
size: .; D: TRBD2; V: TRBV3-1; J: TRBJ2-3; CDR3: CASSLGLALTDTQYF; DNA: TGTGCCAGCAGCCTCGGACTAGCCCTCACAGATACGCAGTATTTT
size: .; D: .; V: TRBV28; J: TRBJ1-1; CDR3: CASGWAGRTEAFF; DNA: TGTGCCAGTGGGTGGGCAGGGCGGACTGAAGCTTTCTTT
size: few; D: .; V: TRBV18; J: TRBJ1-2; CDR3: CASSQGQLNYGYTF; DNA: TGTGCCAGCTCACAGGGCCAATTGAACTATGGCTACACCTTC
size: few; D: .; V: TRBV27; J: TRBJ1-6; CDR3: CASSFSSSYNSPLHF; DNA: TGTGCCAGCAGTTTTAGTTCGTCCTATAATTCACCCCTCCACTTT
size: .; D: .; V: TRBV28; J: TRBJ1-4; CDR3: CASSRRRPGLFF; DNA: TGTGCCAGCAGCCGACGCCGGCCCGGACTGTTTTTT
size: .; D: .; V: TRBV7-2; J: TRBJ2-6; CDR3: CASSPHGSGANVLTF; DNA: TGTGCCAGCAGCCCACATGGCTCTGGGGCCAACGTCCTGACTTTC
size: few; D: TRBD1; V: TRBV18; J: TRBJ1-1; CDR3: CASSPLSGQDNTEAFF; DNA: TGTGCCAGCTCACCATTATCTGGACAGGACAACACTGAAGCTTTCTTT
size: .; D: .; V: TRBV4-3; J: TRBJ1-1; CDR3: CASSQEYISNTEAFF; DNA: TGCGCCAGCAGCCAAGAGTACATTTCCAACACTGAAGCTTTCTTT
size: many; D: TRBD1; V: TRBV4-3; J: TRBJ1-2; CDR3: CASSRSDRPTFVGYTF; DNA: TGCGCCAGCAGCCGATCGGACAGGCCGACTTTTGTGGGCTACACCTTC
size: .; D: .; V: TRBV29-1; J: TRBJ2-4; CDR3: CSVVSVNIQYF; DNA: TGCAGCGTTGTTAGCGTAAACATTCAGTACTTC
size: .; D: TRBD2; V: TRBV28; J: TRBJ2-7; CDR3: CASSTGTSVSYEQYF; DNA: TGTGCCAGCAGTACAGGGACTAGCGTCTCCTACGAGCAGTACTTC